These T cell receptor beta chains were read from a single sample in a study of blood T cell repertoires in COVID-19. Libraries were prepared by immunoSEQ multiplex PCR; TCRdb keeps only in-frame clonotypes and omits some of them. Among around 340,000 clones listed, roughly 85% were seen once. The specimen was PBMCs or T cells enriched from blood (not recorded which). These receptors were obtained from a woman aged 40 to 50 with acute COVID-19. The CDR3 runs from the conserved cysteine through the conserved F or W. A D gene is named only where the DNA matches it firmly. A row's size may be missing; if present it is once, few, many or a size class.

CDR3nt: TGTGCCAGCAGCCATGGTCTAGCGGGAGGATACCCAGCCAAAAACATTCAGTACTTC; CDR3aa: CASSHGLAGGYPAKNIQYF; v_gene: TRBV3-1/TRBV3-2; j_gene: TRBJ2-4; d_gene: TRBD2; abundance: NA
CDR3nt: TGCGCCAGCAGTTCAGACAGGATCGAAGCGAGAGCTTATGGCTACACCTTC; CDR3aa: CASSSDRIEARAYGYTF; v_gene: TRBV5-1; j_gene: TRBJ1-2; d_gene: NA; abundance: NA
CDR3nt: TGTGCCAGCAGCTTTCGGTACCAGGACAGGGTTTTAAATGGCTACACCTTC; CDR3aa: CASSFRYQDRVLNGYTF; v_gene: TRBV28; j_gene: TRBJ1-2; d_gene: TRBD1; abundance: NA
CDR3nt: TGTGCCAGCTCACCGGAACTAGCGGCCCGAGGAACCCAGTACTTC; CDR3aa: CASSPELAARGTQYF; v_gene: TRBV18; j_gene: TRBJ2-5; d_gene: TRBD2; abundance: NA
CDR3nt: TGTGCCAGCAGTTACTCTACAAACAGCTTCTACTATGGCTACACCTTC; CDR3aa: CASSYSTNSFYYGYTF; v_gene: TRBV6-2/TRBV6-3; j_gene: TRBJ1-2; d_gene: NA; abundance: NA
CDR3nt: TGTGCCAGCAGCTTGTTCCTCGATACGCAGTATTTT; CDR3aa: CASSLFLDTQYF; v_gene: TRBV5-4; j_gene: TRBJ2-3; d_gene: NA; abundance: few
CDR3nt: TGTGCCAGCAGCGCCAACAGGGGGGCTCTTATTAGCTATGGCTACACCTTC; CDR3aa: CASSANRGALISYGYTF; v_gene: TRBV5-6; j_gene: TRBJ1-2; d_gene: TRBD1; abundance: NA
CDR3nt: TGTGCCAGCAGTTATGACACGCCAAATTCACCCCTCCACTTT; CDR3aa: CASSYDTPNSPLHF; v_gene: TRBV2; j_gene: TRBJ1-6; d_gene: NA; abundance: NA
CDR3nt: TGCGCCAGCAGCAGGGACGGACAGACAGCTAGCACAGATACGCAGTATTTT; CDR3aa: CASSRDGQTASTDTQYF; v_gene: TRBV5-1; j_gene: TRBJ2-3; d_gene: NA; abundance: NA
CDR3nt: TGTGCCAGCAGCTTGGTCGGACAGGGTCTGGCGGAGACCCAGTACTTC; CDR3aa: CASSLVGQGLAETQYF; v_gene: TRBV5-6; j_gene: TRBJ2-5; d_gene: TRBD1; abundance: NA
CDR3nt: TGTGCCAGCAGCCAAGGAGAATACGAGCAGTACTTC; CDR3aa: CASSQGEYEQYF; v_gene: TRBV3-1/TRBV3-2; j_gene: TRBJ2-7; d_gene: NA; abundance: NA
CDR3nt: TGCAGCGTTGCCGGGACTAGCGGTTCTCGGAATGAGCAGTTCTTC; CDR3aa: CSVAGTSGSRNEQFF; v_gene: TRBV29-1; j_gene: TRBJ2-1; d_gene: TRBD2; abundance: NA
CDR3nt: TGTGCCAGCAGTGGGAGGACTAGCGGGCAATATTACGAGCAGTACTTC; CDR3aa: CASSGRTSGQYYEQYF; v_gene: TRBV28; j_gene: TRBJ2-7; d_gene: TRBD2; abundance: NA
CDR3nt: TGTGCCAGCGTTACCCGGGGACTAGCGGGGGGGCCGAACACCGGGGAGCTGTTTTTT; CDR3aa: CASVTRGLAGGPNTGELFF; v_gene: TRBV7-8; j_gene: TRBJ2-2; d_gene: TRBD2; abundance: NA
CDR3nt: TGTGCCAGCAGTAAACGAGACATATTGAACACTGAAGCTTTCTTT; CDR3aa: CASSKRDILNTEAFF; v_gene: TRBV6-5; j_gene: TRBJ1-1; d_gene: NA; abundance: NA
CDR3nt: TGCGCCAGCAGCTTGGGACTAGCGGGGGGCACAGATACGCAGTATTTT; CDR3aa: CASSLGLAGGTDTQYF; v_gene: TRBV5-1; j_gene: TRBJ2-3; d_gene: TRBD2; abundance: NA
CDR3nt: TGTGCCAGCAGCCAAGATCCCCCGCAGGGAGGGAACTATGGCTACACCTTC; CDR3aa: CASSQDPPQGGNYGYTF; v_gene: TRBV3-1/TRBV3-2; j_gene: TRBJ1-2; d_gene: NA; abundance: NA
CDR3nt: TGCGCCAGCAGCCAGGAGCAAGCTAGCACTGAAGCTTTCTTT; CDR3aa: CASSQEQASTEAFF; v_gene: TRBV4-3; j_gene: TRBJ1-1; d_gene: NA; abundance: NA
CDR3nt: TGTGCCAGCCGACCAGGGGCTGCTGAAGCTTTCTTT; CDR3aa: CASRPGAAEAFF; v_gene: TRBV7-2; j_gene: TRBJ1-1; d_gene: NA; abundance: NA
CDR3nt: TGTGCCAGCAGCTTCTCGGTGAACACTGAAGCTTTCTTT; CDR3aa: CASSFSVNTEAFF; v_gene: TRBV7-3; j_gene: TRBJ1-1; d_gene: NA; abundance: few
CDR3nt: TGTGCCAGCAGCCGACAGGAGAACACTGAAGCTTTCTTT; CDR3aa: CASSRQENTEAFF; v_gene: TRBV7-2; j_gene: TRBJ1-1; d_gene: NA; abundance: NA
CDR3nt: TGTGCCAGCAGTGAGCGCGGAACTGAAGCTTTCTTT; CDR3aa: CASSERGTEAFF; v_gene: TRBV6-1; j_gene: TRBJ1-1; d_gene: NA; abundance: NA